The 3 T cell receptor beta chains in this list originate from one sample, sequenced in a study of blood T cell repertoires in COVID-19. Clones were sequenced by immunoSEQ multiplex PCR, and TCRdb holds only the in-frame ones, with some missing. Among 40,000 to 50,000 clones listed, approximately 90% were seen once. Sequencing input: peripheral blood. All receptors derive from a man aged 45-65 years with active COVID-19.

V gene TRBV4-1 combines with J gene TRBJ1-2, with 8 bases that match TRBD1. The germline V gene has CDR1 MGHRA and CDR2 YSYEKL. This CDR3 has 13 residues. J was trimmed by 8 bases and V by 6 bases; bases with no gene match: 8. CDR3 amino acids: CASSLWTGSGYTF. In DNA form, the CDR3 reads TGCGCCAGCAGTCTTTGGACAGGGAGCGGCTACACCTTC.

The V call is TRBV3-1 (or the pseudogene TRBV3-2), the J call TRBJ2-3, with 7 positions matching TRBD1. V lost 3 bases, J lost 4 bases, and 7 bases stayed unmatched. The germline gives CDR1 LGHDT, CDR2 YNNKEL (reference sequence). The CDR3 sequence is 15 residues long. The CDR3 coding sequence is TGTGCCAGCAGCCAGACGACAGGGATCGCAGATACGCAGTATTTT. Protein product: CASSQTTGIADTQYF.

The chain combines TRBV7-9 with TRBJ2-7; 7 nucleotides line up with TRBD2. The V segment lost 1 base and the J segment 0 bases; nucleotides outside the gene matches: 3. The CDR3 loop spans 15 amino acids. CDR1 SEHNR and CDR2 FQNEAQ come from the germline V gene (reference sequence). The CDR3 DNA sequence: TGTGCCAGCAGCTTAGGTAGCGGGCTCTCCTACGAGCAGTACTTC. The encoded protein is CASSLGSGLSYEQYF.